Listed below are T cell receptor beta chains from one sample, sequenced in a study of STAT5B mutations in CD4+ large granular lymphocyte leukemia. Only in-frame clones appear in the TCRdb table, and some are missing; sequencing was by immunoSEQ multiplex PCR. The sample records about 48,000 clones, roughly 72% being singletons. Sequenced material: CD4+ T cells from blood buffy coats. The receptors were sampled from a human donor in good health. Both conserved end residues are part of each CDR3. Each record gives: J gene, D gene, V gene, clone size, CDR3 DNA, CDR3 protein. The D gene is left open where the match is weak. Part of the rows lack a size; the others show once, few, many or a class for expanded clones.

j_call: TRBJ1-2
d_call: -
v_call: TRBV11-3
clone_size: -
cdr3_nt: TGTGCCAGCAGCCCAGTGGCAGACTATGGCTACACCTTC
cdr3_aa: CASSPVADYGYTF

j_call: TRBJ2-7
d_call: TRBD2
v_call: TRBV7-3
clone_size: -
cdr3_nt: TGTGCCAGCAGCTTGAAAGATGCTGGACTAGCGAGGTACGAGCAGTACTTC
cdr3_aa: CASSLKDAGLARYEQYF

j_call: TRBJ1-1
d_call: -
v_call: TRBV6-1
clone_size: -
cdr3_nt: TGTGCCAGCAAAAGAAACACTGAAGCTTTCTTT
cdr3_aa: CASKRNTEAFF

j_call: TRBJ1-5
d_call: -
v_call: TRBV19
clone_size: few
cdr3_nt: TGTGCCAGTAGTATTGAGGCGTATAGCAATCAGCCCCAGCATTTT
cdr3_aa: CASSIEAYSNQPQHF

j_call: TRBJ1-1
d_call: -
v_call: TRBV5-6
clone_size: -
cdr3_nt: TGTGCCAGCAGCTACTCGACGGCGGGGAACACTGAAGCTTTCTTT
cdr3_aa: CASSYSTAGNTEAFF

j_call: TRBJ1-1
d_call: TRBD1
v_call: TRBV6-5
clone_size: -
cdr3_nt: TGTGCCAGCAGGGGACAGGGGGCCTACACTGAAGCTTTCTTT
cdr3_aa: CASRGQGAYTEAFF

j_call: TRBJ1-1
d_call: -
v_call: TRBV28
clone_size: -
cdr3_nt: TGTGCCAGCAGTTTGGGGACCACGCACACTGAAGCTTTCTTT
cdr3_aa: CASSLGTTHTEAFF

j_call: TRBJ1-2
d_call: -
v_call: TRBV7-9
clone_size: -
cdr3_nt: TGTGCCAGCAGCGGACAGTCTAACTATGGCTACACCTTC
cdr3_aa: CASSGQSNYGYTF

j_call: TRBJ1-4
d_call: TRBD1
v_call: TRBV6-4
clone_size: once
cdr3_nt: TGTGCCAGGGGACAGGGGCCTGAAAAACTGTTTTTT
cdr3_aa: CARGQGPEKLFF

j_call: TRBJ2-3
d_call: TRBD2
v_call: TRBV29-1
clone_size: -
cdr3_nt: TGCAGCGTGGCCCGCGGGGGGGCGGGAGATACGCAGTATTTT
cdr3_aa: CSVARGGAGDTQYF

j_call: TRBJ1-1
d_call: TRBD1
v_call: TRBV10-3
clone_size: few
cdr3_nt: TGTGCCATCAGCCAACAGGGGGCCAACATGAACACTGAAGCTTTCTTT
cdr3_aa: CAISQQGANMNTEAFF

j_call: TRBJ2-2
d_call: -
v_call: TRBV7-9
clone_size: -
cdr3_nt: TGTGCCAGCAGCTTTGGGACAACGAACACCGGGGAGCTGTTTTTT
cdr3_aa: CASSFGTTNTGELFF

j_call: TRBJ1-6
d_call: -
v_call: TRBV5-5
clone_size: -
cdr3_nt: TGTGCCAGCAGCTTACCAGGACAGCCTAATTCACCCCTCCACTTT
cdr3_aa: CASSLPGQPNSPLHF

j_call: TRBJ2-7
d_call: TRBD2
v_call: TRBV10-2
clone_size: -
cdr3_nt: TGCGCCAGCAGTGAGGGGGGACTAACCGGGTTCTACGAGCAGTACTTC
cdr3_aa: CASSEGGLTGFYEQYF

j_call: TRBJ1-1
d_call: -
v_call: TRBV14
clone_size: -
cdr3_nt: TGTGCCAGCAGCCAGATGTCTAACACTGAAGCTTTCTTT
cdr3_aa: CASSQMSNTEAFF

j_call: TRBJ2-1
d_call: -
v_call: TRBV15
clone_size: -
cdr3_nt: TGTGCCACCAGCAGTGCCGGGACCTATCGTGAGCAGTTCTTC
cdr3_aa: CATSSAGTYREQFF

j_call: TRBJ1-2
d_call: TRBD1
v_call: TRBV2
clone_size: -
cdr3_nt: TGTGCCAGCGTGGACAGGGAGGAGGGCGGCTACACCTTC
cdr3_aa: CASVDREEGGYTF

j_call: TRBJ2-5
d_call: -
v_call: TRBV2
clone_size: -
cdr3_nt: TGTGCCAGCAGTGAAGCGTGGCAGGGGCCCTTCAAAGAGACCCAGTACTTC
cdr3_aa: CASSEAWQGPFKETQYF

j_call: TRBJ2-5
d_call: -
v_call: TRBV4-1
clone_size: -
cdr3_nt: TGCGCCAGCAGCCAAGGGGCTCAAGCAGAGGAGACCCAGTACTTC
cdr3_aa: CASSQGAQAEETQYF

j_call: TRBJ2-2
d_call: -
v_call: TRBV6-5
clone_size: few
cdr3_nt: TGTGCCAGCAGTTACTTGGACGGGGAGCTGTTTTTT
cdr3_aa: CASSYLDGELFF

j_call: TRBJ1-5
d_call: TRBD1
v_call: TRBV19
clone_size: -
cdr3_nt: TGTGCCAGTACCAAGGACAGGGCGGTCGGCAATCAGCCCCAGCATTTT
cdr3_aa: CASTKDRAVGNQPQHF

j_call: TRBJ2-4
d_call: -
v_call: TRBV6-5
clone_size: -
cdr3_nt: TGTGCCAGCAGACCCGGGGGCTTAGTAAACATTCAGTACTTC
cdr3_aa: CASRPGGLVNIQYF

j_call: TRBJ1-3
d_call: -
v_call: TRBV7-6
clone_size: -
cdr3_nt: TGTGCCAGCAGCTTAGCCCTTTCTGGAAACACCATATATTTT
cdr3_aa: CASSLALSGNTIYF

j_call: TRBJ1-5
d_call: TRBD1
v_call: TRBV7-9
clone_size: -
cdr3_nt: TGTGCCAGCAGCGACGGACAGGTCAATCAGCCCCAGCATTTT
cdr3_aa: CASSDGQVNQPQHF

j_call: TRBJ1-4
d_call: TRBD1
v_call: TRBV6-5
clone_size: -
cdr3_nt: TGTGCCAGCAGTTCGGGACAGGGGGGGACTGAAAAACTGTTTTTT
cdr3_aa: CASSSGQGGTEKLFF

j_call: TRBJ2-1
d_call: -
v_call: TRBV25-1
clone_size: -
cdr3_nt: TGTGCCAGCAGCAGGGTGGATTACAATGAGCAGTTCTTC
cdr3_aa: CASSRVDYNEQFF

j_call: TRBJ2-1
d_call: -
v_call: TRBV20-1
clone_size: -
cdr3_nt: TGCAGTGCTAGGAACTACAATGAGCAGTTCTTC
cdr3_aa: CSARNYNEQFF

j_call: TRBJ1-5
d_call: TRBD1
v_call: TRBV7-2
clone_size: -
cdr3_nt: TGTGCCAGCAGCGTGACAGGGGGTCAGCCCCAGCATTTT
cdr3_aa: CASSVTGGQPQHF

j_call: TRBJ1-3
d_call: -
v_call: TRBV7-8
clone_size: -
cdr3_nt: TGTGCCAGCAGCTTAGGGGCATCCCTGTTTGGAAACACCATATATTTT
cdr3_aa: CASSLGASLFGNTIYF

j_call: TRBJ1-4
d_call: -
v_call: TRBV15
clone_size: -
cdr3_nt: TGTGCCACCAGCAGAGATGTGAGCTCCAATGAAAAACTGTTTTTT
cdr3_aa: CATSRDVSSNEKLFF

j_call: TRBJ2-5
d_call: -
v_call: TRBV7-9
clone_size: -
cdr3_nt: TGTGCCAGCAGCTTAGGTCAGCTCCAAGAGACCCAGTACTTC
cdr3_aa: CASSLGQLQETQYF

j_call: TRBJ1-6
d_call: TRBD1
v_call: TRBV5-6
clone_size: -
cdr3_nt: TGTGCCAGCAGCCTACGCGGGACAGATAATTCACCCCTCCACTTT
cdr3_aa: CASSLRGTDNSPLHF

j_call: TRBJ1-1
d_call: -
v_call: TRBV5-4
clone_size: few
cdr3_nt: TGTGCCAGCAGCTTGGGCCAGCAGAACACTGAAGCTTTCTTT
cdr3_aa: CASSLGQQNTEAFF

j_call: TRBJ1-3
d_call: -
v_call: TRBV2
clone_size: -
cdr3_nt: TGTGCCATACTAGGCCCGTCCTCTGGAAACACCATATATTTT
cdr3_aa: CAILGPSSGNTIYF

j_call: TRBJ1-6
d_call: -
v_call: TRBV30
clone_size: medium-sized
cdr3_nt: TGTGCCTGGAGCCCCCTAGATTCACCCCTCCACTTT
cdr3_aa: CAWSPLDSPLHF

j_call: TRBJ2-6
d_call: TRBD1
v_call: TRBV6-6
clone_size: -
cdr3_nt: TGTGCCAGCACCCAGGGGGCCAACTCTGGGGCCAACGTCCTGACTTTC
cdr3_aa: CASTQGANSGANVLTF

j_call: TRBJ2-1
d_call: TRBD2
v_call: TRBV7-2
clone_size: -
cdr3_nt: TGTGCCAGCAGCACCGGGACTAGCAGGGAAAATGAGCAGTTCTTC
cdr3_aa: CASSTGTSRENEQFF

j_call: TRBJ2-3
d_call: -
v_call: TRBV2
clone_size: -
cdr3_nt: TGTGCCAGCAGTGAAGTCACAGATACGCAGTATTTT
cdr3_aa: CASSEVTDTQYF

j_call: TRBJ1-1
d_call: TRBD1
v_call: TRBV27
clone_size: -
cdr3_nt: TGTGCCAGCAGTTTTGACAGGGGGCCCACTGAAGCTTTCTTT
cdr3_aa: CASSFDRGPTEAFF

j_call: TRBJ1-4
d_call: -
v_call: TRBV15
clone_size: -
cdr3_nt: TGTGCCACCAGCAGAGATAGGTTCGGCAGGATTGGGGCAACTAATGAAAAACTGTTTTTT
cdr3_aa: CATSRDRFGRIGATNEKLFF

j_call: TRBJ1-2
d_call: -
v_call: TRBV20-1
clone_size: -
cdr3_nt: TGCAGTGCTAGAGAGATCTATGGCTACACCTTC
cdr3_aa: CSAREIYGYTF

j_call: TRBJ2-2
d_call: TRBD1
v_call: TRBV2
clone_size: -
cdr3_nt: TGTGCCAGCTGCCGGGACAGGGGCTCCGGGGAGCTGTTTTTT
cdr3_aa: CASCRDRGSGELFF

j_call: TRBJ2-2
d_call: TRBD2
v_call: TRBV7-6
clone_size: few
cdr3_nt: TGTGCCAGCAGCCCCTCCAGCGGGGCGGGGGGCGGGGAGCTGTTTTTT
cdr3_aa: CASSPSSGAGGGELFF

j_call: TRBJ2-2
d_call: TRBD1
v_call: TRBV5-1
clone_size: -
cdr3_nt: TGCGCCAGCAGCCCCGGGACAGGGTCCGTAAACACCGGGGAGCTGTTTTTT
cdr3_aa: CASSPGTGSVNTGELFF

j_call: TRBJ1-6
d_call: -
v_call: TRBV19
clone_size: once
cdr3_nt: TGTGCCAGTAGTATCTATAGCCAGGGTAATAATTCACCCCTCCACTTT
cdr3_aa: CASSIYSQGNNSPLHF

j_call: TRBJ2-2
d_call: -
v_call: TRBV9
clone_size: -
cdr3_nt: TGTGCCAGCAGCGTAGACCCCTCAGGGACCGGGGAGCTGTTTTTT
cdr3_aa: CASSVDPSGTGELFF

j_call: TRBJ1-6
d_call: -
v_call: TRBV28
clone_size: -
cdr3_nt: TGTGCCAGCAGCAGCTCGAGTGGGGTCAATTCACCCCTCCACTTT
cdr3_aa: CASSSSSGVNSPLHF

j_call: TRBJ1-6
d_call: TRBD1
v_call: TRBV5-5
clone_size: few
cdr3_nt: TGTGCCAGCAGCTCCTTGGGACAGCTTAATTCACCCCTCCACTTT
cdr3_aa: CASSSLGQLNSPLHF

j_call: TRBJ2-7
d_call: -
v_call: TRBV6-5
clone_size: few
cdr3_nt: TGTGCCAGCAGAGGGGATGCCTACGAGCAGTACTTC
cdr3_aa: CASRGDAYEQYF

j_call: TRBJ1-1
d_call: -
v_call: TRBV19
clone_size: -
cdr3_nt: TGTGCCTCCGATTCCATCTATAGCGCTGAAGCTTTCTTT
cdr3_aa: CASDSIYSAEAFF

j_call: TRBJ2-4
d_call: -
v_call: TRBV6-4
clone_size: -
cdr3_nt: TGTGCCAGCACCGGCGGACACAAAAACATTCAGTACTTC
cdr3_aa: CASTGGHKNIQYF

j_call: TRBJ2-5
d_call: -
v_call: TRBV6-1
clone_size: -
cdr3_nt: TGTGCCAGCAGTGAAGTAAGGGGGGGCGGCCTTCAGAAAAAGACCCAGTACTTC
cdr3_aa: CASSEVRGGGLQKKTQYF

j_call: TRBJ2-5
d_call: TRBD2
v_call: TRBV6-1
clone_size: -
cdr3_nt: TGTGCCAGCAGTGAAGCAGGGACTAGCGCCGAGACCCAGTACTTC
cdr3_aa: CASSEAGTSAETQYF

j_call: TRBJ2-1
d_call: -
v_call: TRBV7-3
clone_size: -
cdr3_nt: TGTGCCAGCAGCTTAGGGCCCCCACGGGATGAGCAGTTCTTC
cdr3_aa: CASSLGPPRDEQFF

j_call: TRBJ2-5
d_call: -
v_call: TRBV29-1
clone_size: -
cdr3_nt: TGCAGCGTTGATCCTAGCATAGAGACCCAGTACTTC
cdr3_aa: CSVDPSIETQYF

j_call: TRBJ2-7
d_call: -
v_call: TRBV27
clone_size: -
cdr3_nt: TGTGCCAGCAGCCCCGGGGGTATAAGGTACGAGCAGTACTTC
cdr3_aa: CASSPGGIRYEQYF

j_call: TRBJ1-2
d_call: -
v_call: TRBV28
clone_size: -
cdr3_nt: TGTGCCAGCGTATCTTCCTATGGCTACACCTTC
cdr3_aa: CASVSSYGYTF

j_call: TRBJ2-5
d_call: TRBD2
v_call: TRBV7-9
clone_size: -
cdr3_nt: TGTGCCAGCAGCTTAGGGTCGGGAGGGGGAGGAGAGACCCAGTACTTC
cdr3_aa: CASSLGSGGGGETQYF

j_call: TRBJ2-7
d_call: -
v_call: TRBV7-8
clone_size: -
cdr3_nt: TGTGCCAGCAGCTTTAGTGGTTTCGGGGACGAGCAGTACTTC
cdr3_aa: CASSFSGFGDEQYF

j_call: TRBJ2-3
d_call: -
v_call: TRBV5-1
clone_size: -
cdr3_nt: TGCGCCAGCAGCTTTGGCAGTAGCACAGATACGCAGTATTTT
cdr3_aa: CASSFGSSTDTQYF